These T cell receptor beta chains were read from a single sample in a study of blood T cell repertoires in COVID-19. Assay: immunoSEQ multiplex PCR; the TCRdb copy retains only in-frame clones and omits some. The data show about 260,000 clones, approximately 87% seen once. Specimen: peripheral blood. Every receptor here comes from a man aged 60-69 years who had recovered from COVID-19. The CDR3 runs from the conserved cysteine through the conserved F or W. Each record gives: J gene, clone size, D gene, V gene, CDR3 DNA, CDR3 protein. The D gene is left open where the match is weak. Clone size, where shown, is once, few, many, or a class for clones that have expanded.

>TRBJ2-2|NA|TRBD1|TRBV19
TGTGCCAGTACACCGGGACAGACGCCCCGAGGGGGCACCGGGGAGCTGTTTTTT
CASTPGQTPRGGTGELFF
>TRBJ1-4|many|TRBD1|TRBV18
TGTGCCAGCTCACCTTGGCCTGGGACAGGCCTTGAAAAACTGTTTTTT
CASSPWPGTGLEKLFF
>TRBJ1-2|few|NA|TRBV2
TGTGCCAGCAATGTCGGCGGGGGATCAGATGGCTACACCTTC
CASNVGGGSDGYTF
>TRBJ1-5|NA|NA|TRBV7-8
TGTGCCAGCAGCTTAGCCTCCGTTAGCAATCAGCCCCAGCATTTT
CASSLASVSNQPQHF
>TRBJ1-1|NA|TRBD1|TRBV6-6
TGTGCCAGCACTCCACCGGGGACAGGGGGGACTGAAGCTTTCTTT
CASTPPGTGGTEAFF
>TRBJ2-1|few|NA|TRBV19
TGTGCCAGCTCGCCCCCCGGGGACAACTTCATCTTC
CASSPPGDNFIF
>TRBJ2-7|NA|TRBD2|TRBV6-5
TGTGCCAGCAGTTTAGCGGGAGCGGTGTACGAGCAGTACTTC
CASSLAGAVYEQYF
>TRBJ2-1|NA|NA|TRBV7-9
TGTGCCAGCAGCCACTCCTACAATGAGCAGTTCTTC
CASSHSYNEQFF
>TRBJ2-1|NA|TRBD2|TRBV19
TGTGCCAGTGGACTAGCGGGTAGCTCCTACAATGAGCAGTTCTTC
CASGLAGSSYNEQFF
>TRBJ2-1|NA|NA|TRBV18
TGTGCCAGCTCACCAGGCATCGGAGGGAGTGAGCAGTTCTTC
CASSPGIGGSEQFF
>TRBJ2-7|NA|TRBD1|TRBV7-2
TGTGCCAGCAGCGCCGACAGGGTGGGGTACTTC
CASSADRVGYF
>TRBJ2-5|NA|NA|TRBV11-2
TGTGCCAGCAGCTCGCGGGGACTGGCACAAGAGACCCAGTACTTC
CASSSRGLAQETQYF
>TRBJ2-7|NA|NA|TRBV25-1
TGTGCCAGCAGTGTCGCGGGGACCTACGAGCAGTACTTC
CASSVAGTYEQYF
>TRBJ1-6|NA|NA|TRBV3-1/TRBV3-2
TGTGCCAGCAGCCAAGGGGGGAGGAATTCACCCCTCCACTTT
CASSQGGRNSPLHF
>TRBJ2-2|few|NA|TRBV27
TGTGCCAGCGGCACACGTGGGGAGCTGTTTTTT
CASGTRGELFF